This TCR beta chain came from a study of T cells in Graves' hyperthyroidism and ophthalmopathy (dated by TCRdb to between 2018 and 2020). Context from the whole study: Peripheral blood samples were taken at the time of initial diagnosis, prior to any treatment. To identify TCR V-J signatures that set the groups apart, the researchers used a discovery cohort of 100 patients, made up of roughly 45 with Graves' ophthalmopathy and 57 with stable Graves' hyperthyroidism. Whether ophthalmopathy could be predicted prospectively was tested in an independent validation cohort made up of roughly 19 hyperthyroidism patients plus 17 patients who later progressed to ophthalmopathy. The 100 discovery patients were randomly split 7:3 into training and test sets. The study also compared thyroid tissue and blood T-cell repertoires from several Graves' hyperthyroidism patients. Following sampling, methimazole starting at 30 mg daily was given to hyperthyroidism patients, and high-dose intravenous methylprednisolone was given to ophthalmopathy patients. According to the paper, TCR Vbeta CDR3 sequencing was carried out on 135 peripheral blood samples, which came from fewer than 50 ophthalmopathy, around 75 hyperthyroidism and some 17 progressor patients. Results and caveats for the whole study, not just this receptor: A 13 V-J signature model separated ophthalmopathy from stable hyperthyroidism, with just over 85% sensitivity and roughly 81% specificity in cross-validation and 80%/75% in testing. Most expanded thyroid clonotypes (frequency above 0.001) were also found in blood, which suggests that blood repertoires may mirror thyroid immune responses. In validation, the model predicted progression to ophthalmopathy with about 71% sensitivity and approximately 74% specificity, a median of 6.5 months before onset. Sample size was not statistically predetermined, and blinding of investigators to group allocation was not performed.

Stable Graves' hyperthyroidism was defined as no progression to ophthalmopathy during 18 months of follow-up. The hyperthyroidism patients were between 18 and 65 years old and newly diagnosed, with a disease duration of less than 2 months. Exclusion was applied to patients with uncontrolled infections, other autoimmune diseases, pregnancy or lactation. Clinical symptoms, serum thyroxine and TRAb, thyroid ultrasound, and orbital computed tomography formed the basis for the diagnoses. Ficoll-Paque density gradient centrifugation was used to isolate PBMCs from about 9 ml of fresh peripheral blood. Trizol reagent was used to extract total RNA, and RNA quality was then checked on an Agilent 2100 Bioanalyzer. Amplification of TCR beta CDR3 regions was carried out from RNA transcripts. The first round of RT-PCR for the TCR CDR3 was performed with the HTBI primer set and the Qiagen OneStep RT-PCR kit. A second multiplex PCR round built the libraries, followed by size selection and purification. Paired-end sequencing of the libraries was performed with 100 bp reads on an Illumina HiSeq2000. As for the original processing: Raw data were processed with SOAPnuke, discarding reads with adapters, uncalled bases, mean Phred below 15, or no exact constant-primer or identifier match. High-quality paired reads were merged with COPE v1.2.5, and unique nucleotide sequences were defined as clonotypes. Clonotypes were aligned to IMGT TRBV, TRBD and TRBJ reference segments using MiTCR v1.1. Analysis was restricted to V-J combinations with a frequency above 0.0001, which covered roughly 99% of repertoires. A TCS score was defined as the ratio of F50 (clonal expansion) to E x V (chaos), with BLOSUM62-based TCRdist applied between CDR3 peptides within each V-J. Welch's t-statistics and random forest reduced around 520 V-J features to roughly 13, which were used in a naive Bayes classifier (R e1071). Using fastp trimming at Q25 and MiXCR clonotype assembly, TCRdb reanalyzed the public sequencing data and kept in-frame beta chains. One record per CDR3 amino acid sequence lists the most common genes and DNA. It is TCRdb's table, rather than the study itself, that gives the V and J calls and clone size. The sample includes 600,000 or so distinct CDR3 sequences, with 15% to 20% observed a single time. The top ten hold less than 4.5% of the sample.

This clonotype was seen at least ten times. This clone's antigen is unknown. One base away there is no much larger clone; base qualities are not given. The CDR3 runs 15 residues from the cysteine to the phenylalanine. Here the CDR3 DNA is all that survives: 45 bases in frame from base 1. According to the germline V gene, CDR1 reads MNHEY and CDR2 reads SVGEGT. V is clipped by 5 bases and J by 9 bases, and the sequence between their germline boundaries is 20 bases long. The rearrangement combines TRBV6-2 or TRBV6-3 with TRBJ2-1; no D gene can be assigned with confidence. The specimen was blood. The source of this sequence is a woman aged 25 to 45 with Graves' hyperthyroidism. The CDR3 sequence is CASSDPTVGIAEQFF. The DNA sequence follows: TGTGCCAGCAGTGACCCTACTGTAGGTATCGCTGAGCAGTTCTTC.